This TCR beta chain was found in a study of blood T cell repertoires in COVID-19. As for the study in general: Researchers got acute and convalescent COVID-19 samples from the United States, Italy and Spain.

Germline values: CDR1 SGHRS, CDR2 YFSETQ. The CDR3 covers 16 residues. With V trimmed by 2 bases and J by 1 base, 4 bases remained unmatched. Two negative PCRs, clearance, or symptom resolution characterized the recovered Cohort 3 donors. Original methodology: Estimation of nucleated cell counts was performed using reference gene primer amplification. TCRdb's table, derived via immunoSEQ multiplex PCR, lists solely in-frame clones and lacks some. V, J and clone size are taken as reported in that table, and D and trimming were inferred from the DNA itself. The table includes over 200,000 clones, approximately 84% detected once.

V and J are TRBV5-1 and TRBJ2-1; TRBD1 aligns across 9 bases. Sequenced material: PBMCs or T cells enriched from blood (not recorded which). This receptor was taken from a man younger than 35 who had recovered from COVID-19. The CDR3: CASSFGQGRSYNEQFF. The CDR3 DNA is TGCGCCAGCAGCTTTGGACAGGGGAGGTCCTACAATGAGCAGTTCTTC.